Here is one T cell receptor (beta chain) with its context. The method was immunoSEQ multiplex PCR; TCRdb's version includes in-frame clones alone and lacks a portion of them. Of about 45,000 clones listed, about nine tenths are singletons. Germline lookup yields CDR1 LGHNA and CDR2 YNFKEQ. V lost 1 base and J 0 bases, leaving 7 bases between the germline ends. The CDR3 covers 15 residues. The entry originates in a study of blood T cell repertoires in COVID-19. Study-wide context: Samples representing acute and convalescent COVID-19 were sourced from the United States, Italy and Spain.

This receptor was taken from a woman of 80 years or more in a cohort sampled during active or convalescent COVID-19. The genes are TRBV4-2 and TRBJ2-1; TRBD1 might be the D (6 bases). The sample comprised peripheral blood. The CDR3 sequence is CASSQGQVSYNEQFF. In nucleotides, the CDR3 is TGTGCCAGCAGCCAAGGACAGGTCTCCTACAATGAGCAGTTCTTC.